The source of this T cell receptor beta chain is a study of blood T cell repertoires in COVID-19. Clones were sequenced by immunoSEQ multiplex PCR, and TCRdb holds only the in-frame ones, with some missing. The top ten clones hold more than 10% of a sample with over 100,000 clones, about 84% of them seen once. The specimen was peripheral blood. This sequence originates from a woman aged 55-75 years with acute or convalescent COVID-19.

Here the CDR3 reads CSVRSIANYGYTF. The CDR3 bases are TGCAGCGTTCGGTCAATAGCTAACTATGGCTACACCTTC. The V call is TRBV29-1, the J call TRBJ1-2; D remains unclear. Trimming cost V 5 bases and J 0 bases, with 10 bases left between them. The CDR3 is 13 residues long. The germline CDR1 and CDR2 sequences are SQVTM and ANQGSEA.